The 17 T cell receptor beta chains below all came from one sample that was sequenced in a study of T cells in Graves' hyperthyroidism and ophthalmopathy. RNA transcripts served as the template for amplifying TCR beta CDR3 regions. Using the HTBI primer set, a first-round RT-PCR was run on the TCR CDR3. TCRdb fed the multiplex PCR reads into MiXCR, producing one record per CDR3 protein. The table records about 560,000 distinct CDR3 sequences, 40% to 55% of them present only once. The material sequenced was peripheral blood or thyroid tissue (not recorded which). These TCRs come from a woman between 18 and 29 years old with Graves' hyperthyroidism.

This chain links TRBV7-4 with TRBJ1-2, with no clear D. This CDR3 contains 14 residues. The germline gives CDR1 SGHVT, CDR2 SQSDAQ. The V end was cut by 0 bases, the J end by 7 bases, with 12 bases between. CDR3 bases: TGTGCCAGCAGCTTAGCACACACGGGAGGTGGCTACACCTTC. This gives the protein CASSLAHTGGGYTF.

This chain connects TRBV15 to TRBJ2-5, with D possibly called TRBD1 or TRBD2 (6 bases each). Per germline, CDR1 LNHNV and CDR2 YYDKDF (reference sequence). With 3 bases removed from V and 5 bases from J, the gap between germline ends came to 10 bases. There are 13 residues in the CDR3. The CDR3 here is CATSSGGRETQYF. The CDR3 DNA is TGTGCCACCAGCAGTGGGGGGCGCGAGACCCAGTACTTC.

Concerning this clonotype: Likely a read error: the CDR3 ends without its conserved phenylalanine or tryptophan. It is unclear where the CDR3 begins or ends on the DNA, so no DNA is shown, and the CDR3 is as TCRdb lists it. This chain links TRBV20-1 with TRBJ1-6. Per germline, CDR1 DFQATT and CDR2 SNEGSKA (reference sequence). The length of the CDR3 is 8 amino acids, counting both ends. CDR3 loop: CSARPPTS.

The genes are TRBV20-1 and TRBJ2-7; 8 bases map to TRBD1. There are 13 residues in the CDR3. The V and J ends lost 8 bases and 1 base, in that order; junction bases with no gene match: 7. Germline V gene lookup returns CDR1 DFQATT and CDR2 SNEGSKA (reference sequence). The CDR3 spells CSYWDRRSYEQYF. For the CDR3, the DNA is TGCAGTTACTGGGACAGGAGGTCCTACGAGCAGTACTTC.

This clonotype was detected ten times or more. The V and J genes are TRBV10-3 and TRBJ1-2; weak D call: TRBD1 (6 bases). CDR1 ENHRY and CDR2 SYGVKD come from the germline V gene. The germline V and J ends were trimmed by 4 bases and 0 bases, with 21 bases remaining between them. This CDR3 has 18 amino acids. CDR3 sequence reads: CAISVVWTANRANYGYTF. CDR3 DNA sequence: TGTGCCATCAGTGTCGTATGGACAGCTAATCGAGCTAACTATGGCTACACCTTC.

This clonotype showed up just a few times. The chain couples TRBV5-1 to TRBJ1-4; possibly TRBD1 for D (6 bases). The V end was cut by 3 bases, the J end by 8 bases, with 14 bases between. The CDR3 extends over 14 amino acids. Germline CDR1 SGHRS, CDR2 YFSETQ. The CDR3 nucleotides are TGCGCCAGCAGCTCGACGGGACAACGAGAAAAACTGTTTTTT. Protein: CASSSTGQREKLFF.

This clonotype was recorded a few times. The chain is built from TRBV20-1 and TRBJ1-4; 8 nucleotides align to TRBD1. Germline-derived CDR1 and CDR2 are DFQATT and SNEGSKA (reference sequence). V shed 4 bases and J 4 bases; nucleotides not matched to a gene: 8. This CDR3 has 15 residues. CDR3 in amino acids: CSAIPWDRLNEKLFF. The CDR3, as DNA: TGCAGTGCTATCCCCTGGGACAGGCTTAATGAAAAACTGTTTTTT.

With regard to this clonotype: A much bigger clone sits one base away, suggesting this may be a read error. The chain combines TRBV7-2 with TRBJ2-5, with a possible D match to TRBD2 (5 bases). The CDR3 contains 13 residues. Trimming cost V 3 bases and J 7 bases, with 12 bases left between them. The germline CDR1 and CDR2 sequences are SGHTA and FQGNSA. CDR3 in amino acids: CASSLTGMGTQYF. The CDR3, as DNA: TGTGCCAGCAGCTTGACGGGAATGGGGACCCAGTACTTC.

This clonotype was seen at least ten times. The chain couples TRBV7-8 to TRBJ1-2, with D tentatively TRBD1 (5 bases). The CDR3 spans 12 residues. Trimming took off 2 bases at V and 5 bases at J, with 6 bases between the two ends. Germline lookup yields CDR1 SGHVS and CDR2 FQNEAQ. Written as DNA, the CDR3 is TGTGCCAGCAGCTTACCAGGGTATGGCTACACCTTC. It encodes CASSLPGYGYTF. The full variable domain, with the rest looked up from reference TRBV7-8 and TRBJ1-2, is GAGVSQSPRYKVAKRGQDVALRCDPISGHVSLFWYQQALGQGPEFLTYFQNEAQLDKSGLPSDRFFAERPEGSVSTLKIQRTQQEDSAVYLCASSLPGYGYTFGSGTRLTVV.

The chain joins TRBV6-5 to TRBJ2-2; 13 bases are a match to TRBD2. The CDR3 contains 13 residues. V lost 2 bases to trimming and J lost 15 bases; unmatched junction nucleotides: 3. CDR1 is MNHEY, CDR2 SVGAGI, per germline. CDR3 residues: CASSYGLAGELFF. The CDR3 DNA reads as TGTGCCAGCAGTTACGGACTAGCGGGAGAGTTGTTTTTT.

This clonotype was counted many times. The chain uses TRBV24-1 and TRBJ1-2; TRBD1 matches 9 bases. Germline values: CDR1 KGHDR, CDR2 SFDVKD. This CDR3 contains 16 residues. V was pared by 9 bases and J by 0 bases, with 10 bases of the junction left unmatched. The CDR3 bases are TGTGCCACCCAAGGGACAGGGATGTTAGCTAACTATGGCTACACCTTC. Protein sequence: CATQGTGMLANYGYTF.

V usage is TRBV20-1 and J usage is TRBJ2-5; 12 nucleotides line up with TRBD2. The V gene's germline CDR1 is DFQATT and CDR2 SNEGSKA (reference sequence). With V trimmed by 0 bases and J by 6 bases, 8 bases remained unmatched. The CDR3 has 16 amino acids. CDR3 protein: CSARDWLAGGPQTQYF. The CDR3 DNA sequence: TGCAGTGCTAGAGATTGGCTAGCGGGAGGGCCTCAGACCCAGTACTTC.

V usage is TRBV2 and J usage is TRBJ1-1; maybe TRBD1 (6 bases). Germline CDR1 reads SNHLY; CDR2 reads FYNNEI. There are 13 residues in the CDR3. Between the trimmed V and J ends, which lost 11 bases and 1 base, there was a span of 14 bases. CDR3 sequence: CAWTEPSNTEAFF. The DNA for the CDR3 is TGTGCCTGGACAGAACCGTCGAACACTGAAGCTTTCTTT.

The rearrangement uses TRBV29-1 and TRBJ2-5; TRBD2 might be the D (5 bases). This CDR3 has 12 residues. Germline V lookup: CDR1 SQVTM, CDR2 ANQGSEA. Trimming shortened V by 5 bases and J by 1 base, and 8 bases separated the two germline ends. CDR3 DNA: TGCAGCGTTAACCGGGGCCAAGAGACCCAGTACTTC. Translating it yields CSVNRGQETQYF.

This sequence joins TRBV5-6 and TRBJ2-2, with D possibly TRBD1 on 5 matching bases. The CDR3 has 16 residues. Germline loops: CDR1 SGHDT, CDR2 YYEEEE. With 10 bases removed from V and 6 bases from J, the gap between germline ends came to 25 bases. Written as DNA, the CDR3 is TGTGCCTGGAGTCAGATTCGCGACAGTCTGTCCGGGGAGCTGTTTTTT. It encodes CAWSQIRDSLSGELFF.

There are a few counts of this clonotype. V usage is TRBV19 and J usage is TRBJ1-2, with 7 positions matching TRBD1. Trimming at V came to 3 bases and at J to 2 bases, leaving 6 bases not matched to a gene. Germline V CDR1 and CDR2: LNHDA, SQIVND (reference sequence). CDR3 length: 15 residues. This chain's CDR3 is CASSIAAGGNYGYTF. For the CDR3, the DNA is TGTGCCAGTAGTATCGCCGCAGGGGGAAACTATGGCTACACCTTC.

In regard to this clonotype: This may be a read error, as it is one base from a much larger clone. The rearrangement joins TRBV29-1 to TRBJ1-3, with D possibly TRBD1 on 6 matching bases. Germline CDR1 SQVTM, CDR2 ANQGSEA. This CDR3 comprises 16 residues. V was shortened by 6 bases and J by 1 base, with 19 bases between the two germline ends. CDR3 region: CSVGVGGGGSGNTIYF. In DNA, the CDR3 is TGCAGCGTCGGCGTGGGAGGAGGGGGATCTGGAAACACCATATATTTT. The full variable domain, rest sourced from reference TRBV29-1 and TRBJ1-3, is SAVISQKPSRDICQRGTSLTIQCQVDSQVTMMFWYRQQPGQSLTLIATANQGSEATYESGFVIDKFPISRPNLTFSTLTVSNMSPEDSSIYLCSVGVGGGGSGNTIYFGEGSWLTVV.